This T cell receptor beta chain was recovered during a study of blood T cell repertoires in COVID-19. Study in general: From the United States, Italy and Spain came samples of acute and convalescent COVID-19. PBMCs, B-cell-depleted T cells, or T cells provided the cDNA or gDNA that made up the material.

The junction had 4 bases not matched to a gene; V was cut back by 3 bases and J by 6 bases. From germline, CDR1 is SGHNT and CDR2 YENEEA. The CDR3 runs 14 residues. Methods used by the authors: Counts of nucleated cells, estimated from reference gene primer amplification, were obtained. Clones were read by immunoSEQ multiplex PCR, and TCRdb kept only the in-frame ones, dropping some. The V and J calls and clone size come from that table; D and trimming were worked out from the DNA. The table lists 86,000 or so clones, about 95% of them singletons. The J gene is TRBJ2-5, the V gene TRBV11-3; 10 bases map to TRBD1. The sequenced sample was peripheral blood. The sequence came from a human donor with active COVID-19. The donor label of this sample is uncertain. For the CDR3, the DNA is TGTGCCAGCAGCTTGACAGGGGGCGTGAAGACCCAGTACTTC. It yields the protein CASSLTGGVKTQYF. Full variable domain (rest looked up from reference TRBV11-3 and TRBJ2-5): EAGVVQSPRYKIIEKKQPVAFWCNPISGHNTLYWYLQNLGQGPELLIRYENEEAVDDSQLPKDRFSAERLKGVDSTLKIQPAELGDSAVYLCASSLTGGVKTQYFGPGTRLLVL.